A single sample gave rise to the 19 T cell receptor beta chains below, sequenced in a study of blood T cell repertoires in COVID-19 (TCRdb year 2020). Libraries were made using the immunoSEQ multiplex PCR assay. TCRdb holds this immuneACCESS table with in-frame rearrangements only. Some clones are missing; in checked studies, unresolved V genes explain under half, and the rest has no known cause. This sample has about 200,000 clones in its table, and less than 90% of those were observed once. In total, the top ten clones hold 0.7% to 0.8% of the sample. The specimen sequenced was peripheral blood. Every receptor here comes from an older woman with acute or convalescent COVID-19.

CDR3 residues: CSASSTGVETQYF. DNA for the CDR3: TGCAGTGCTAGTTCGACAGGGGTAGAGACCCAGTACTTC. The genes are TRBV20-1 and TRBJ2-5; 8 bases agree with TRBD1. Looked up from germline, CDR1 is DFQATT and CDR2 is SNEGSKA (reference sequence). The CDR3 length is 13 residues. V shed 3 bases and J 4 bases; nucleotides not matched to a gene: 4.

This clone was seen just once. The V call is TRBV7-3, the J call TRBJ1-1; TRBD1 is a possible D gene (6 bases). The V and J ends lost 4 bases and 4 bases respectively, with 13 bases between them. There are 14 residues in the CDR3. Germline CDR1 SGHTA, CDR2 FQGTGA. The CDR3 spells CASSSQGPATEAFF. The DNA for the CDR3 is TGTGCCAGCAGCTCCCAGGGGCCGGCCACTGAAGCTTTCTTT.

V and J are TRBV4-3 and TRBJ2-7; TRBD1 matches 7 bases. The CDR3 spans 15 residues. CDR1 is LGHNA, CDR2 YSLEER, per germline. With 1 base clipped from V and 3 bases from J, the junction kept 6 bases outside the gene matches. CDR3 nucleotide sequence: TGCGCCAGCAGCCAAGGTCCGGGACAGAGCTACGAGCAGTACTTC. Protein sequence: CASSQGPGQSYEQYF.

J is TRBJ1-1 and V is TRBV10-3; 8 bases agree with TRBD1. The ends lost 5 bases at V and 4 bases at J; junction bases unmatched: 9. CDR3 size: 15 residues. Germline V gives CDR1 ENHRY, CDR2 SYGVKD. CDR3 coding DNA: TGTGCCATCAGTCGAGGGCAGGGGGCGGGCACTGAAGCTTTCTTT. Its translation is CAISRGQGAGTEAFF.

This clone has only a few counts. The chain employs TRBV6-5 and TRBJ1-5, with unresolved D. V dropped 8 bases and J dropped 2 bases, with 16 bases sitting between them. This CDR3 region has 15 residues. Germline V CDR1 and CDR2: MNHEY, SVGAGI. The DNA of the CDR3 is TGTGCCAGCGGGTTGGACGGACTCGGCAATCAGCCCCAGCATTTT. Protein product: CASGLDGLGNQPQHF.

This clone was seen more than once but under ten times. The rearrangement links TRBV5-1 to TRBJ2-3, with D possibly TRBD1 on 7 matching bases. Looked up from germline, CDR1 is SGHRS and CDR2 is YFSETQ. The CDR3 runs 15 residues. V was cut by 0 bases and J by 4 bases, with 12 bases left in between. The DNA of the CDR3 is TGCGCCAGCAGCTTGGCCGGAGGGGGCGCAGATACGCAGTATTTT. It encodes CASSLAGGGADTQYF.

This clone was detected only a few times. This chain uses TRBV7-9 with TRBJ1-1; TRBD1 matches at 12 bases. The trim removed 1 base at V and 0 bases at J, leaving 9 bases unmatched. The CDR3 has 19 residues. Per the germline V gene, CDR1 is SEHNR and CDR2 is FQNEAQ (reference sequence). The CDR3 bases are TGTGCCAGCAGCTTAGGAAGGGGGACAGGGGGCCACTTGAACACTGAAGCTTTCTTT. Translation gives CASSLGRGTGGHLNTEAFF.

This clone has a single count. V usage is TRBV10-1 and J usage is TRBJ1-1; D ambiguous. The CDR3 extends over 13 amino acids. Germline V lookup: CDR1 WNHNN, CDR2 SYGVQD (reference sequence). Deletions cut 2 bases from V and 2 bases from J, with 6 bases between. This CDR3 reads CASSEHSNTEAFF. The CDR3 DNA follows: TGCGCCAGCAGTGAGCACTCTAACACTGAAGCTTTCTTT.

The gene calls are TRBV7-2 and TRBJ2-1, with D uncertain. V was trimmed by 1 base and J by 2 bases, leaving 9 bases between them. Germline V gives CDR1 SGHTA, CDR2 FQGNSA. The CDR3 totals 15 residues. The CDR3 DNA is TGTGCCAGCAGCTTAGTTGCGGATCCCTACAATGAGCAGTTCTTC. Its translation: CASSLVADPYNEQFF.

The chain couples TRBV14 to TRBJ2-3; D unclear. The germline V gene encodes CDR1 SGHDN and CDR2 FVKESK. V was pared by 4 bases and J by 0 bases, with 5 bases between. The CDR3 is 13 residues long. CDR3 DNA: TGTGCCAGCAGCCGCTACAGCACAGATACGCAGTATTTT. Translation gives CASSRYSTDTQYF. Based on the CDR3 plus reference TRBV14 and TRBJ2-3, the full variable domain is EAGVTQFPSHSVIEKGQTVTLRCDPISGHDNLYWYRRVMGKEIKFLLHFVKESKQDESGMPNNRFLAERTGGTYSTLKVQPAELEDSGVYFCASSRYSTDTQYFGPGTRLTVL.

A few counts support this clone. The chain has TRBV28 and TRBJ2-7; tentatively, D is TRBD1 (6 bases). The V end was cut by 3 bases, the J end by 2 bases, with 17 bases between. Looked up from germline, CDR1 is MDHEN and CDR2 is SYDVKM. This CDR3 is 16 amino acids long. CDR3 amino acids: CASSFTLDSTTYEQYF. The CDR3 DNA follows: TGTGCCAGCAGTTTCACCCTGGACAGTACTACCTACGAGCAGTACTTC. Full variable domain (outside the CDR3, taken from reference TRBV28 and TRBJ2-7): DVKVTQSSRYLVKRTGEKVFLECVQDMDHENMFWYRQDPGLGLRLIYFSYDVKMKEKGDIPEGYSVSREKKERFSLILESASTNQTSMYLCASSFTLDSTTYEQYFGPGTRLTVT.

In its sample, this clone was seen once. The gene calls are TRBV18 and TRBJ1-2, with TRBD1 matching over 7 bases. The CDR3 length is 13 residues. Germline V lookup: CDR1 KGHSH, CDR2 LQKENI. Unmatched junction bases numbered 4, after V lost 3 bases and J lost 6 bases. The CDR3 loop is CASSPGQTDGYTF. For the CDR3, the DNA is TGTGCCAGCTCACCGGGACAGACGGATGGCTACACCTTC.

This clone was recorded only once. The chain is built from TRBV3-1 (or the pseudogene TRBV3-2) and TRBJ1-2; unclear D gene. The CDR3 spans 15 residues. Per germline, CDR1 LGHDT and CDR2 YNNKEL (reference sequence). Trimming stripped 2 bases from V and 1 base from J, with 11 bases between. CDR3 sequence reads: CASSQKRVYNYGYTF. Written as DNA, the CDR3 is TGTGCCAGCAGCCAAAAACGAGTTTATAACTATGGCTACACCTTC.

The rearrangement uses TRBV5-1 and TRBJ2-7; 7 positions match TRBD1. The CDR3 consists of 16 residues. Per germline, CDR1 SGHRS and CDR2 YFSETQ. Germline trimming cut 1 base from V and 5 bases from J; bases unmatched to any gene: 12. The CDR3 DNA reads as TGCGCCAGCAGCTTGACCGGGACAGCGCGTCGAAACGAGCAGTACTTC. Encoded protein: CASSLTGTARRNEQYF.

The rearrangement joins TRBV2 to TRBJ1-5; 8 bases align to TRBD1. V was clipped by 4 bases and J by 6 bases; unmatched bases: 8. The CDR3 has 15 residues. Germline CDR1 SNHLY, CDR2 FYNNEI. The chain's CDR3 is CASSGPDRGGQPQHF. The CDR3 DNA sequence: TGTGCCAGCAGTGGACCCGACAGGGGAGGTCAGCCCCAGCATTTT.

J is TRBJ2-7 and V is TRBV7-9, with 9 bases lining up with TRBD1. The CDR3 is made up of 17 amino acids. Germline CDR1 and CDR2: SEHNR and FQNEAQ (reference sequence). V shed 6 bases and J 3 bases; nucleotides not matched to a gene: 15. The CDR3 loop reads CASSHRGAGTGSYEQYF. CDR3 DNA sequence: TGTGCCAGCAGTCACAGGGGGGCGGGGACAGGGAGCTACGAGCAGTACTTC.

The V and J genes are TRBV9 and TRBJ2-5; 9 nucleotides match TRBD1. This CDR3 is 15 amino acids long. The V and J ends lost 0 bases and 5 bases, in that order; junction bases with no gene match: 5. CDR1 SGDLS and CDR2 YYNGEE come from the germline V gene. Here the CDR3 DNA reads TGTGCCAGCAGCGTAGAACAGGGGGCCGGGGAGACCCAGTACTTC. Translation gives CASSVEQGAGETQYF.

This chain links TRBV5-1 with TRBJ1-1; 8 nucleotides agree with TRBD1. The germline V gene has CDR1 SGHRS and CDR2 YFSETQ. The CDR3 loop spans 13 amino acids. V was pared by 4 bases and J by 5 bases, with 4 bases of the junction left unmatched. The chain's CDR3 is CASSRYRGTEAFF. The CDR3 coding sequence is TGCGCCAGCAGCCGGTACAGGGGGACTGAAGCTTTCTTT.

V usage is TRBV28 and J usage is TRBJ1-5; 8 bases align to TRBD1. Germline CDR1 and CDR2: MDHEN and SYDVKM. The CDR3 is 14 amino acids. V lost 6 bases to trimming and J lost 5 bases; unmatched junction nucleotides: 6. The CDR3 nucleotides read TGTGCCAGCAGGCCCGGGACAGGCTATCAGCCCCAGCATTTT. This encodes CASRPGTGYQPQHF.